Each of the 30 T cell receptor beta chains below was sequenced from the same sample in a study of technical replicates of blood from a few donors. Method: immunoSEQ multiplex PCR; TCRdb's copy keeps in-frame clones and lacks some. The data show tens of thousands of clones, around 92% seen once. The specimen was T cells isolated from PBMCs. These receptor sequences come from a human donor in good health. Some clones in this sample may be carry-over from other donors' samples.

The chain uses TRBV11-2 and TRBJ2-7, with 9 positions matching TRBD2. From germline, CDR1 is SGHAT and CDR2 FQNNGV. This CDR3 is 16 amino acids long. V was clipped by 3 bases and J by 2 bases; unmatched bases: 8. In DNA, the CDR3 is TGTGCCAGCAGCTTGGATAGCGGGAGTTTACCCTACGAGCAGTACTTC. It codes for CASSLDSGSLPYEQYF. The variable domain in full, with the rest retrieved from reference TRBV11-2 and TRBJ2-7, is EAGVAQSPRYKIIEKRQSVAFWCNPISGHATLYWYQQILGQGPKLLIQFQNNGVVDDSQLPKDRFSAERLKGVDSTLKIQPAKLEDSAVYLCASSLDSGSLPYEQYFGPGTRLTVT.

The CDR3 protein is CASSQISGSLHEQYF. The CDR3, as DNA: TGCGCCAGCAGCCAAATTAGCGGGAGTCTCCACGAGCAGTACTTC. This chain joins TRBV4-1 and TRBJ2-7; the match to TRBD2 covers 9 bases. The CDR3 is made up of 15 amino acids. The germline V gene has CDR1 MGHRA and CDR2 YSYEKL. The V gene end was trimmed by 2 bases and the J gene end by 5 bases; junction bases not matched to a gene: 7.

The chain is built from TRBV7-9 and TRBJ2-3; D unresolved. The V gene lost 1 base and the J gene lost 0 bases, with 8 bases spanning the gap. This CDR3 has 15 amino acids. The germline gives CDR1 SEHNR, CDR2 FQNEAQ (reference sequence). DNA of the CDR3: TGTGCCAGCAGCTTAGAAACTGCTAGCACAGATACGCAGTATTTT. Protein sequence: CASSLETASTDTQYF. Drawing the rest from reference TRBV7-9 and TRBJ2-3, the complete variable domain is DTGVSQNPRHKITKRGQNVTFRCDPISEHNRLYWYRQTLGQGPEFLTYFQNEAQLEKSRLLSDRFSAERPKGSFSTLEIQRTEQGDSAMYLCASSLETASTDTQYFGPGTRLTVL.

The genes are TRBV30 and TRBJ2-7, with a weak D call TRBD2 (6 bases). The CDR3 runs to 15 residues. Trimming took off 2 bases at V and 4 bases at J, with 18 bases between the two ends. Looked up from germline, CDR1 is GTSNPN and CDR2 is SVGIG (reference sequence). CDR3 region: CAWSTGTGGFYEQYF. CDR3 nucleotides: TGTGCCTGGAGTACAGGAACCGGGGGTTTTTACGAGCAGTACTTC. Based on the CDR3 plus reference TRBV30 and TRBJ2-7, the full variable domain is SQTIHQWPATLVQPVGSPLSLECTVEGTSNPNLYWYRQAAGRGLQLLFYSVGIGQISSEVPQNLSASRPQDRQFILSSKKLLLSDSGFYLCAWSTGTGGFYEQYFGPGTRLTVT.

The gene calls are TRBV18 and TRBJ1-4; 7 positions agree with TRBD1. V lost 2 bases and J lost 4; bases outside the gene matches: 7. The CDR3 length is 16 residues. Germline V gene data show CDR1 as KGHSH and CDR2 as LQKENI. CDR3 sequence reads: CASSPDRVGYNEKLFF. DNA for the CDR3: TGTGCCAGCTCACCAGACAGGGTCGGGTATAATGAAAAACTGTTTTTT.

The V gene is TRBV19, the J gene TRBJ1-1, with D possibly TRBD1 on 6 matching bases. The CDR3 length is 11 residues. Trimming took 7 bases from V and 6 from J, leaving 9 bases between them. Germline CDR1 is LNHDA and CDR2 is SQIVND (reference sequence). CDR3 region: CASTNRAEAFF. For the CDR3, the DNA is TGTGCCAGTACAAACAGGGCTGAAGCTTTCTTT.

V is TRBV5-5 and J is TRBJ2-7; the D gene is possibly TRBD2 (5 bases). Trimming removed 0 bases at V and 3 bases at J, with 10 bases between. The CDR3 sequence is 14 residues long. CDR1 is SGHKS and CDR2 is YYEKEE in the germline V gene (reference sequence). CDR3 protein: CASSLATGFYEQYF. The CDR3 region has the DNA TGTGCCAGCAGCTTGGCCACGGGGTTCTACGAGCAGTACTTC.

The chain joins TRBV6-5 to TRBJ2-5; D uncertain. The CDR3 length is 14 residues. Germline V gene sequence: CDR1 MNHEY, CDR2 SVGAGI. Trimming stripped 3 bases from V and 4 bases from J, with 12 bases between. The CDR3 loop reads CASSYGRSRETQYF. In nucleotides, the CDR3 is TGTGCCAGCAGTTATGGCAGGTCTCGAGAGACCCAGTACTTC.

Concerning this clone itself: This specimen includes other DNA sequences encoding the same CDR3. The V call is TRBV27, the J call TRBJ2-7; no definite D call. CDR1 is MNHEY, CDR2 SMNVEV, per germline (reference sequence). The CDR3 consists of 12 residues. Trimming removed 8 bases from V and 1 base from J, with 9 bases in between. The CDR3 spells CASGPGSYEQYF. CDR3 in DNA: TGTGCCAGCGGCCCGGGTTCCTACGAGCAGTACTTC.

The chain joins TRBV6-5 to TRBJ1-1; 9 nucleotides line up with TRBD1. CDR3 length: 11 amino acids. V was clipped by 10 bases and J by 8 bases; unmatched bases: 5. Germline CDR1 MNHEY, CDR2 SVGAGI. The CDR3 protein is CATQQGAEAFF. The DNA for the CDR3 is TGTGCCACACAACAGGGGGCAGAAGCTTTCTTT.

The V gene is TRBV29-1, the J gene TRBJ2-5; perhaps TRBD2 as D (6 bases). Germline loops: CDR1 SQVTM, CDR2 ANQGSEA. V shed 0 bases and J shed 5 bases, with 19 bases lying between them. The CDR3 is made up of 16 amino acids. CDR3 in amino acids: CSVEDEGRLGSETQYF. In DNA form, the CDR3 reads TGCAGCGTTGAAGACGAGGGGAGACTAGGGAGCGAGACCCAGTACTTC.

The chain is built from TRBV28 and TRBJ2-7; weak D call: TRBD2 (6 bases). V lost 2 bases to trimming and J lost 4 bases, with 6 bases between them. Germline lookup yields CDR1 MDHEN and CDR2 SYDVKM. The CDR3 runs to 12 residues. CDR3 in amino acids: CASSLGGYEQYF. The CDR3 DNA follows: TGTGCCAGCAGTTTAGGAGGGTACGAGCAGTACTTC.

The rearrangement links TRBV6-5 to TRBJ1-1; 7 nucleotides agree with TRBD1. Germline-derived CDR1 and CDR2 are MNHEY and SVGAGI. Trimming took 5 bases from V and 2 from J; bases not matched to a gene: 8. The length of the CDR3 is 15 residues. CDR3 sequence reads: CASSPLGQRNTEAFF. The CDR3 DNA sequence: TGTGCCAGCAGTCCACTGGGACAGCGCAACACTGAAGCTTTCTTT.

The V call is TRBV27, the J call TRBJ2-7, with D possibly being TRBD1 (5 bases). V gave up 5 bases and J gave up 4 bases, with 12 bases separating them. This CDR3 is built from 13 residues. Germline CDR1 and CDR2: MNHEY and SMNVEV (reference sequence). The CDR3 protein is CASSTDSFYEQYF. The CDR3 nucleotides read TGTGCCAGCAGTACCGACAGTTTTTACGAGCAGTACTTC.

The chain joins TRBV6-5 to TRBJ2-7; TRBD1 matches at 8 bases. J lost 4 bases, V lost 0 bases, and 5 bases had no gene match. Germline V gives CDR1 MNHEY, CDR2 SVGAGI. The CDR3 runs to 15 residues. The CDR3 loop is CASSYSQGAIYEQYF. In nucleotides, the CDR3 is TGTGCCAGCAGTTACTCGCAGGGGGCGATTTACGAGCAGTACTTC.

This chain connects TRBV9 to TRBJ2-1, with D perhaps matching TRBD1 (5 bases). This CDR3 comprises 12 residues. Trimming removed 3 bases at V and 9 bases at J, with 10 bases between. Germline-derived CDR1 and CDR2 are SGDLS and YYNGEE. CDR3 protein: CASSASGPEQFF. The DNA of the CDR3 is TGTGCCAGCAGCGCATCAGGGCCTGAGCAGTTCTTC. The full variable domain, in which reference TRBV9 and TRBJ2-1 provide the parts outside the CDR3, is DSGVTQTPKHLITATGQRVTLRCSPRSGDLSVYWYQQSLDQGLQFLIQYYNGEERAKGNILERFSAQQFPDLHSELNLSSLELGDSALYFCASSASGPEQFFGPGTRLTVL.

The gene calls are TRBV7-6 and TRBJ2-1; 7 bases fit TRBD1. The CDR3 spans 15 residues. Germline V gene sequence: CDR1 SGHVS, CDR2 FNYEAQ. V shed 4 bases and J 7 bases; nucleotides not matched to a gene: 10. CDR3: CASSSTGALRNEQFF. In DNA, the CDR3 is TGTGCCAGCAGCTCAACAGGGGCTCTAAGAAATGAGCAGTTCTTC.

The chain is built from TRBV21-1 and TRBJ1-2; TRBD1 is the table's D call, not checked against the DNA. TRBV21-1 counts as a pseudogene. CDR3 size: 18 residues. This chain's CDR3 is CASSKVRGPCSPLHGYTF. The CDR3 DNA sequence: TGTGCCAGCAGCAAAGTAAGGGGCCCGTGCAGTCCCCTCCATGGCTACACCTTC.

The genes are TRBV7-2 and TRBJ2-1; 9 positions match TRBD2. This CDR3 contains 16 residues. The V and J ends lost 2 bases and 0 bases, in that order; junction bases with no gene match: 2. Germline V CDR1 and CDR2: SGHTA, FQGNSA. The CDR3 loop reads CASSLLAGSSYNEQFF. CDR3 bases: TGTGCCAGCAGCTTACTAGCGGGGAGCTCCTACAATGAGCAGTTCTTC.

V and J are TRBV6-5 and TRBJ2-1; tentative D call: TRBD1 (6 bases). From germline, CDR1 is MNHEY and CDR2 SVGAGI. CDR3 length equals 12 residues. Trimming removed 0 bases at V and 15 bases at J, with 12 bases between. In nucleotides, the CDR3 is TGTGCCAGCAGTTACTCGAGTACAGGGTTGTTCTTC. Translating gives CASSYSSTGLFF.

This clone appeared once. This chain connects TRBV14 to TRBJ1-1; D remains unclear. CDR1 is SGHDN, CDR2 FVKESK, per germline. V lost 2 bases to trimming and J lost 1 base, with 11 bases between them. The CDR3 is made up of 15 amino acids. This CDR3 is CASSQLARTNTEAFF. The CDR3 DNA reads as TGTGCCAGCAGCCAACTAGCTCGGACGAACACTGAAGCTTTCTTT.

Here the CDR3 DNA reads TGTGCCAGCAGCTTTGAGGCGGACTATGGCTACACCTTC. It translates to CASSFEADYGYTF. This chain links TRBV7-9 with TRBJ1-2, with D uncertain. Trimming removed 3 bases at V and 3 bases at J, with 8 bases between. The CDR3 length is 13 residues. Per germline, CDR1 SEHNR and CDR2 FQNEAQ (reference sequence).

The genes are TRBV4-1 and TRBJ2-7; 12 nucleotides agree with TRBD2. J lost 2 bases, V lost 2 bases, and 1 base had no gene match. This CDR3 is built from 15 residues. The V gene's germline CDR1 is MGHRA and CDR2 YSYEKL. CDR3: CASSQLAGGPYEQYF. The CDR3 DNA is TGCGCCAGCAGCCAACTAGCGGGAGGGCCCTACGAGCAGTACTTC.

The chain combines TRBV6-5 with TRBJ2-3, with 11 bases that match TRBD1. Germline values: CDR1 MNHEY, CDR2 SVGAGI. V gave up 2 bases and J gave up 4 bases; unmatched junction bases: 2. CDR3 size: 15 residues. The CDR3 loop is CASSYGTGGADTQYF. CDR3 DNA: TGTGCCAGCAGTTACGGGACAGGGGGAGCAGATACGCAGTATTTT.

The chain couples TRBV27 to TRBJ2-4; D unresolved. V dropped 0 bases and J dropped 8 bases, with 17 bases sitting between them. Germline V gene lookup returns CDR1 MNHEY and CDR2 SMNVEV (reference sequence). This CDR3 is 16 amino acids long. CDR3 residues: CASSLSAFTAAHIQYF. The CDR3 DNA follows: TGTGCCAGCAGTTTATCCGCCTTTACCGCGGCGCACATTCAGTACTTC.

This chain joins TRBV19 and TRBJ2-3; unclear D gene. CDR1 and CDR2 (germline): LNHDA, SQIVND (reference sequence). The V end lost 8 bases, the J end lost 0 bases, and 15 bases lay between the germline ends. This CDR3 comprises 15 residues. The CDR3 sequence is CASVLSAPSTDTQYF. The CDR3, as DNA: TGTGCCAGTGTCTTGAGCGCTCCTAGCACAGATACGCAGTATTTT.

This chain joins TRBV19 and TRBJ1-2, with no clear D. Germline lookup yields CDR1 LNHDA and CDR2 SQIVND (reference sequence). This CDR3 contains 12 residues. Trimming shortened V by 5 bases and J by 2 bases, and 6 bases separated the two germline ends. The CDR3, as DNA: TGTGCCAGTAGTGCCCAGAACTATGGCTACACCTTC. Translated: CASSAQNYGYTF. The entire variable domain, with the rest obtained from reference TRBV19 and TRBJ1-2, is as follows: DGGITQSPKYLFRKEGQNVTLSCEQNLNHDAMYWYRQDPGQGLRLIYYSQIVNDFQKGDIAEGYSVSREKKESFPLTVTSAQKNPTAFYLCASSAQNYGYTFGSGTRLTVV.

The chain employs TRBV6-5 and TRBJ1-2, with TRBD1 matching 7 bases. This CDR3 is 12 amino acids long. Losses at the gene ends were 6 bases for V and 2 bases for J; bases not matched to a gene: 0. CDR1 is MNHEY and CDR2 is SVGAGI in the germline V gene. This chain's CDR3 is CASRGQNYGYTF. The CDR3, as DNA: TGTGCCAGCAGGGGACAGAACTATGGCTACACCTTC.

The rearrangement uses TRBV19 and TRBJ1-1; the D is unclear. Germline lookup yields CDR1 LNHDA and CDR2 SQIVND (reference sequence). Trimming left V 3 bases short and J 7 bases short, with 15 bases between. CDR3 size: 14 residues. CDR3 sequence (DNA): TGTGCCAGTAGTATGGGCCGGTACCGAAGTGAAGCTTTCTTT. This encodes CASSMGRYRSEAFF.

The chain recombines TRBV28 with TRBJ2-5, with D maybe TRBD2 (6 bases). CDR1 is MDHEN, CDR2 SYDVKM, per germline. V was shortened by 3 bases and J by 9 bases, with 14 bases between the two germline ends. The CDR3 contains 13 residues. The CDR3 DNA reads TGTGCCAGCAGTTTGTCTTGGGGGGTGCCCCAGTACTTC. This encodes CASSLSWGVPQYF.